The clone carrying this T cell receptor (beta chain) has a handful of counts. Its cognate antigen is unknown. This sample was included in a study of blood T cells in healthy people across ages. Overall study: Through template switching, about one barcoded beta molecule was captured per two T cells, as measured in model experiments.

Sample-barcoded 5' priming and a J-beta primer mix drove a second PCR of about 6 to 12 cycles. The template-switch adaptor, which had 12 random nucleotides, put a tag on each cDNA molecule. Each CDR3 protein gets one entry after TCRdb re-called the 5' RACE reads with MiXCR. In the table there are about 630,000 distinct CDR3 sequences, around 21% of which are singletons. The study's findings and limits: Correlation between TCR beta diversity and naive T cell percentage was strong.

Sequenced sample: blood. The TCR was taken from a man between 65 and 85 years old in good health.

The CDR3 loop reads CASRERWDLKRETQYF. The CDR3 bases are TGTGCCAGCAGGGAAAGGTGGGACCTTAAGAGGGAGACCCAGTACTTC. V and J are TRBV6-6 and TRBJ2-5; D is tentatively TRBD1 or TRBD2 (5 bases each). V lost 6 bases and J lost 5, with 22 bases in between. The CDR3 covers 16 residues. Germline-derived CDR1 and CDR2 are MNHNY and SVGAGI (reference sequence).